This record concerns one T cell receptor beta chain sequence. MiXCR, applied by TCRdb to the reads, yields one record per CDR3 protein. Among 200,000 to 300,000 distinct CDR3 sequences listed, under 35% were seen once. This entry is derived from a study of kidney transplant recipient with SARS-CoV-2 infection. The CDR3 length is 17 residues. Germline V CDR1 and CDR2: MNHGY, SAAAGT. V lost 8 bases and J 4 bases, leaving 26 bases between the germline ends. This material consisted of a blood sample, taken at baseline and around day 110 from a kidney transplant recipient. This chain connects TRBV6-8 to TRBJ1-2; D not resolved. The receptor was derived from a male patient between 25 and 40 years old who had COVID-19 and was a kidney transplant recipient. Some of the T cells might come from the graft donor. The CDR3 coding sequence is TGTGCCAGCGGTGTATGTTCACGCCCTAGAAAGACCTATGGCTACACCTTC. This translates into CASGVCSRPRKTYGYTF.